This TCR beta chain was obtained from a study of T cell responses to AZD1222 COVID-19 vaccine (dated by TCRdb to the early 2020s). Regarding the research as a whole: AZD1222 recipients whose second dose came at about 4 weeks and those whose second dose came at about 12 weeks were combined into one group, since spike-specific TCR depth and breadth did not differ between the two schedules. TCR sequencing was performed for approximately 240 trial participants, of whom about 200 were given two doses of AZD1222 and around 25 were given two doses of MenACWY control vaccine. Trial participants were enrolled by age into subgroups of 18-55, 56-69 and 70-plus years, and roughly 150, 30 and 60 TCR-sequenced participants, respectively, were included in these subgroups.

Results the study describes overall, beyond this receptor: Because no day 14 peak-response samples were available, repertoires were characterized only after the peak T cell response. Nearly half of unique spike-specific TCRs reportedly recognized epitopes outside regions mutated in the B.1.351 and B.1.1.7 variants. Conclusions about previously exposed vaccinees were limited because only a handful of AZD1222 recipients were SARS-CoV-2 seropositive at baseline. After two AZD1222 doses, spike-specific TCR breadth and depth were significantly higher than at day 0 and than in MenACWY recipients. In the small 56-69-year group, the increase in depth fell short of significance, most likely because of low power. CD4 TCRs associated with the vaccine covered the entire spike protein, and the dominant responses were in regions 160-218 and 743-854. Participants were mostly white British and included more females than males, and it was suggested by the authors that clonal diversity may have been underestimated.

The CDR3 regions of human TCRbeta chains were analyzed by immunosequencing. The published analysis was carried out like this. TCRs in the repertoires were compared against a reference library of SARS-CoV-2-specific TCRs that had been generated with the MIRA antigen-specificity platform. Breadth meant the fraction of unique TCRs that were SARS-CoV-2-associated, whereas depth meant the fraction of total T cells that were SARS-CoV-2-associated. Using the MIRA data, every spike-specific TCR was mapped to the spike region that the TCR reacted to and assigned to either a CD4 or a CD8 class. Log10-transformed breadth and depth values were compared by one-way ANOVA with Sidak's multiple comparisons tests. TCRdb mirrors the immuneACCESS table, restricted to in-frame sequences. Some clones are absent from its copies; in checked studies, under half trace to an unresolved V gene, and the reason for the others is unknown. The V and J calls and the clone size are those of that table, but D and trimming were determined from the DNA. Recorded for this sample are about 110,000 clones; about 86% of them occurred a single time. Clones ranked in the top ten supply about 9.5% of the sample.

The sample's time point label, in plain terms: baseline before first vaccination. Samples from vaccinated people were obtained from the UK trials COV001 and COV002, which included a single-blind randomized controlled phase 2/3 trial of AZD1222 (ChAdOx1 nCoV-19) in healthy adults. For TCRbeta chain sequencing, PBMC samples were collected from trial participants at day 0 and at day 28 after the second dose. On this clone itself: Its antigen specificity is not known. No per-base quality is available; no much larger clone lies one base away.

The CDR3 starts with the cysteine, ends with the phenylalanine, and has 14 residues. The entry retains the CDR3 DNA only, 42 bases that are in frame from base 1. CDR1 is given as KGHDR and CDR2 as SFDVKD, both from the germline V gene. Between the V and J ends, shortened by 3 bases and 4 bases respectively, the junction contains 9 bases. Sample: peripheral blood, taken on day 0 of AZD1222 vaccination. The sequence joins TRBV24-1 to TRBJ2-1, with TRBD2 as a weak D call on 5 bases. The receptor was isolated from an adult in good health. This receptor carries the CDR3 CATSDTRTYNEQFF. DNA sequence: TGTGCCACCAGTGATACCCGGACTTACAATGAGCAGTTCTTC.